This entry lists 9 T cell receptor beta chains sequenced from one sample in a study of blood T cell repertoires in COVID-19. Here immunoSEQ multiplex PCR was the method, and the copy in TCRdb shows in-frame clones only, minus some. The profile shows about 200,000 clones, around nine tenths of them singletons. Sequencing input: peripheral blood. These receptors were obtained from a man between 60 and 75 years old with COVID-19, enrolled during active disease.

This sequence joins TRBV5-1 and TRBJ1-4; the D is unclear. V lost 0 bases, J lost 6 bases, and 12 bases lay in between. The CDR3 has 15 amino acids. Looked up from germline, CDR1 is SGHRS and CDR2 is YFSETQ. CDR3 nucleotide sequence: TGCGCCAGCAGCTTGGCCTTTCACGGGGATGAAAAACTGTTTTTT. Residues: CASSLAFHGDEKLFF.

The chain carries TRBV15 and TRBJ1-5; 7 nucleotides align to TRBD1. Germline V CDR1 and CDR2: LNHNV, YYDKDF (reference sequence). The CDR3 has 15 residues. The J segment lost 6 bases and the V segment lost 2 bases, leaving 7 bases of the junction unmatched. The CDR3 DNA is TGTGCCACCAGCAGACCTGACAGGGCCGGTCAGCCCCAGCATTTT. This sequence encodes CATSRPDRAGQPQHF.

The CDR3 loop is CATSRPGNTDTQYF. The CDR3 coding sequence is TGTGCCACCAGTCGGCCAGGAAACACAGATACGCAGTATTTT. The chain recombines TRBV24-1 with TRBJ2-3; no reliable D call. Germline loops: CDR1 KGHDR, CDR2 SFDVKD. V lost 6 bases, J lost 2 bases, and 11 bases lay in between. The CDR3 extends over 14 amino acids.

The chain recombines TRBV28 with TRBJ1-1, with a possible D match to TRBD1 (5 bases). From germline, CDR1 is MDHEN and CDR2 SYDVKM. The CDR3 is 14 residues long. V lost 4 bases, J lost 4 bases, and 13 bases lay in between. CDR3 sequence (DNA): TGTGCCAGCAGTTCCCGACGGGGGGTCACTGAAGCTTTCTTT. The encoded protein is CASSSRRGVTEAFF.

The chain uses TRBV6-5 and TRBJ1-6; D gene uncertain. Germline CDR1 and CDR2: MNHEY and SVGAGI. V was cut by 5 bases and J by 10 bases, with 18 bases left in between. CDR3 length: 15 amino acids. Here the CDR3 DNA reads TGTGCCAGCAGTCAAAAAACAGTTGGATCGTCACCCCTCCACTTT. It codes for CASSQKTVGSSPLHF.

The chain recombines TRBV27 with TRBJ1-6, with D unclear. V was pared by 3 bases and J by 8 bases, with 8 bases between. Germline CDR1 reads MNHEY; CDR2 reads SMNVEV (reference sequence). This CDR3 contains 13 residues. The CDR3 loop is CASSFLVDSPLHF. The CDR3 DNA sequence: TGTGCCAGCAGTTTCCTCGTAGATTCACCCCTCCACTTT.

The J gene is TRBJ2-7, the V gene TRBV6-6; D is perhaps TRBD1 (6 bases). CDR1 is MNHNY and CDR2 is SVGAGI in the germline V gene (reference sequence). The CDR3 runs 14 residues. The V and J ends lost 5 bases and 4 bases respectively, with 15 bases between them. The DNA for the CDR3 is TGTGCCAGCAGTAACGGACAGAGCTTGTACGAGCAGTACTTC. Its protein product is CASSNGQSLYEQYF.

This chain uses TRBV6-6 with TRBJ2-7; TRBD2 is a possible D gene (6 bases). V gave up 4 bases and J gave up 0 bases, with 7 bases separating them. This CDR3 has 13 amino acids. Germline lookup yields CDR1 MNHNY and CDR2 SVGAGI (reference sequence). The CDR3 nucleotides are TGTGCCAGCAGTTCAGCGGGCTCCTACGAGCAGTACTTC. Encoded protein: CASSSAGSYEQYF.

The chain uses TRBV15 and TRBJ2-7; a possible D gene is TRBD2 (6 bases). There are 13 residues in the CDR3. Germline V lookup: CDR1 LNHNV, CDR2 YYDKDF (reference sequence). Trimming took 5 bases from V and 9 from J, leaving 17 bases between them. CDR3 protein: CATSSLSGGTQYF. The CDR3 DNA sequence: TGTGCCACCAGCTCCCTCAGTGGGGGGACGCAGTACTTC.